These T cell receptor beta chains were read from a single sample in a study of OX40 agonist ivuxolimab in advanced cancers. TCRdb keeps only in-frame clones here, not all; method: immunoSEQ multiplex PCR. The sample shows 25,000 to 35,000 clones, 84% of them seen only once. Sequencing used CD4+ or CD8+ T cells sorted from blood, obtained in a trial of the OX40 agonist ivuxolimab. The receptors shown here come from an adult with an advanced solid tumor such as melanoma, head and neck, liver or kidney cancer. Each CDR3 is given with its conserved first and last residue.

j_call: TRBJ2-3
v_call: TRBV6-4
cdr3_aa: CASSDRETDTQYF

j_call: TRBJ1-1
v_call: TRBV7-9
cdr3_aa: CASSQEGAWTEAFF

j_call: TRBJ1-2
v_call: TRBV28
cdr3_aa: CASSFGYGNYGYTF

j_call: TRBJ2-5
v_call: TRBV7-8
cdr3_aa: CASSLRGDSETQYF

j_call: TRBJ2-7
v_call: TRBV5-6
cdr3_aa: CASSSEGRFIYEQYF

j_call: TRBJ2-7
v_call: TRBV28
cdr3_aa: CASSLPHYEQYF

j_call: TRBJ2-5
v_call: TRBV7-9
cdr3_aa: CASRGSWSPTQYF

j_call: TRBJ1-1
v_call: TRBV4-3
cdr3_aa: CASSQGTGFWNEAFF

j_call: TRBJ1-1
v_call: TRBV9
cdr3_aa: CASSVGSQGASEAFF

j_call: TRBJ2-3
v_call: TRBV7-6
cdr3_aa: CASSKDWGTDTQYF

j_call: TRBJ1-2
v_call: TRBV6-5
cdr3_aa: CASSYSDTGGTYGYTF

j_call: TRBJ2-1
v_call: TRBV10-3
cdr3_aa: CAISESNRGLDLDNEQFF

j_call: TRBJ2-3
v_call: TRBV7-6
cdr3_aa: CASSLAGDDTQYF

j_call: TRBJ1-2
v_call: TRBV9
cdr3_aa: CASSEAGRDGYTF

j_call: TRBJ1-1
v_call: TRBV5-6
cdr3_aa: CASSLGMGNTEAFF

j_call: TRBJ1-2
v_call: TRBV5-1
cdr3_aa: CASSSSRTGGGYGYTF

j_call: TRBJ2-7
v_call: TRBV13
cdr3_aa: CASSLALRANKEQYF

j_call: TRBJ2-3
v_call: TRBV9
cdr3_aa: CASSVGSGGTDTQYF

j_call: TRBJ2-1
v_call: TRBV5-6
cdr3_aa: CASSSTSYNEQFF

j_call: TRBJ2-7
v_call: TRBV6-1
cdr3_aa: CASSEGGEGFYEQYF

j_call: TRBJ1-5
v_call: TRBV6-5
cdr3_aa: CASRTGGSNQPQHF

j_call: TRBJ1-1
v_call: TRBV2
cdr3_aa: CANGGGGNTEAFF

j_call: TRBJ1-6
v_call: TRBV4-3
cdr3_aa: CASSQQGAGNSPLHF

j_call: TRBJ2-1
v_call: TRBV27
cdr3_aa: CASGVAGGLEQFF

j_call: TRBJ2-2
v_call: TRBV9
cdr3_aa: CASSVSSTGTGELFF